This TCR beta chain was captured by sequencing in a study of shared clonotypes between healthy human individuals. Only in-frame clones appear in the TCRdb table, and some are missing; sequencing was by immunoSEQ multiplex PCR. The sample holds more than 1.2 million clones, 98% seen once. Recent vaccinations or acute infections were absent in the healthy HIV-negative adult donors. The V end was cut by 0 bases, the J end by 2 bases, with 8 bases between. The germline gives CDR1 SGHRS, CDR2 YFSETQ. This CDR3 has 14 amino acids. Sequenced material: naive CD4+ T cells sorted from blood. The subset was: CD45RA+ positively selected. This chain connects TRBV5-1 to TRBJ2-5; D ambiguous. This TCR was recovered from a man aged 25-45 years in good health. CDR3 residues: CASSLAAPQETQYF. The CDR3, as DNA: TGCGCCAGCAGCTTGGCAGCGCCACAAGAGACCCAGTACTTC. Variable domain in full (rest from reference TRBV5-1 and TRBJ2-5): KAGVTQTPRYLIKTRGQQVTLSCSPISGHRSVSWYQQTPGQGLQFLFEYFSETQRNKGNFPGRFSGRQFSNSRSEMNVSTLELGDSALYLCASSLAAPQETQYFGPGTRLLVL.